This TCR beta chain derives from a study of shared clonotypes between healthy human individuals. Overall study: The donor group consisted of two women and a few men, aged 18 to 49. Broader study findings: Among donors, sharing of clonotypes was expected to be affected by sequencing depth.

Negatively enriched CD4+ T cells were divided by CD45RA into naive and memory. Several immunoSEQ plates received, in even portions, the genomic DNA of each subset. Repertoires were generated with immunoSEQ multiplex PCR, while TCRdb's copy carries only in-frame clones and drops some. The sample has about 1 million clones; around 76% are singletons. The CDR3 covers 15 residues. V lost 4 bases and J 4 bases, leaving 16 bases between the germline ends. The V gene's germline CDR1 is SGDLS and CDR2 YYNGEE. A word on this clone: Its antigen remains unidentified.

Sequenced: memory CD4+ T cells sorted from blood. Subset in this sample: CD45RA-negative fraction. This receptor was obtained from a man between 18 and 35 years old in good health. The rearrangement joins TRBV9 to TRBJ2-3, with D maybe TRBD1 (5 bases). The CDR3 sequence is CASSSLRGKADTQYF. The CDR3 bases are TGTGCCAGCAGCTCCTTAAGGGGAAAGGCAGATACGCAGTATTTT.